This T cell receptor (beta chain) was found in a study of T cell clusters in autoimmune cytopenias. Each sample's input was 200 to 300 ng genomic DNA, 30,000 to 45,000 genome equivalents. This CDR3 spans 15 amino acids. The germline V gene encodes CDR1 SGDLS and CDR2 YYNGEE. General study findings and limits: Active autoimmune hepatitis patients had around 2.7-fold fewer exclusive TRB clusters than healthy donors.

Comment on this clonotype: The antigen is not known.

TRB was amplified by touch-down multiplex PCR, primer pools A and B combined. TCRdb re-called the multiplex PCR reads; one entry per CDR3 protein, DNA not given. The ten most abundant clones cover roughly 8.2% of a sample with 1,400 to 1,500 distinct CDR3 sequences. This same sample was also part of a study on T cell repertoires in aging, cancer and after chemotherapy.

Sequences were obtained from peripheral blood. The clonotype was recovered from a human donor in good health. V gene TRBV9 combines with J gene TRBJ2-3; TCRdb picks TRBD2, but there is no DNA to check that call. The CDR3 loop reads CASSGLAGGVDTQYF.